This T cell receptor beta chain derives from a study of blood T cells in healthy people across ages. Germline V CDR1 and CDR2: MDHEN, SYDVKM. V lost 6 bases and J lost 7; bases outside the gene matches: 12. The CDR3 spans 14 residues. Primed by a sample-barcoded 5' primer and a J-beta primer mix, a second PCR proceeded for about 6 to 12 cycles. One entry per CDR3 protein, called by TCRdb with MiXCR from the 5' RACE reads. The table records approximately 850,000 distinct CDR3 sequences, around two fifths of them present only once. Sequenced input: blood. V is TRBV28 and J is TRBJ2-7; 7 bases are a match to TRBD1. The source is a man aged 55 to 69 in good health. The chain's CDR3 is CASSRPGTAWEQYF. The CDR3, as DNA: TGTGCCAGCAGCCGACCCGGGACAGCCTGGGAGCAGTACTTC.